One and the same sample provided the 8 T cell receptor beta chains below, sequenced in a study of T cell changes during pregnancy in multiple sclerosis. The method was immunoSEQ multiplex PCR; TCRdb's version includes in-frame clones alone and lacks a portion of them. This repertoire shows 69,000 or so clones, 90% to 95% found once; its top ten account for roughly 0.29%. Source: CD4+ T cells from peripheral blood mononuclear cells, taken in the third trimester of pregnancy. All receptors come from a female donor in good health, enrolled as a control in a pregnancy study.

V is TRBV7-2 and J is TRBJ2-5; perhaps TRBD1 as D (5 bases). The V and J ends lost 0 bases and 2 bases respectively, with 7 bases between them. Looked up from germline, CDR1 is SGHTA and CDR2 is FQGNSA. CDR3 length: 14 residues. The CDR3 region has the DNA TGTGCCAGCAGCTTAGCGACAGTTCAAGAGACCCAGTACTTC. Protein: CASSLATVQETQYF.

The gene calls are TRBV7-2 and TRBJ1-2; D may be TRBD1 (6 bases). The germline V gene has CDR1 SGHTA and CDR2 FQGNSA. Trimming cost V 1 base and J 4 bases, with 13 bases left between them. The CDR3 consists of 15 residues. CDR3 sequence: CASSLDARGLYGYTF. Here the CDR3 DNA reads TGTGCCAGCAGCTTAGACGCCAGGGGCCTCTATGGCTACACCTTC.

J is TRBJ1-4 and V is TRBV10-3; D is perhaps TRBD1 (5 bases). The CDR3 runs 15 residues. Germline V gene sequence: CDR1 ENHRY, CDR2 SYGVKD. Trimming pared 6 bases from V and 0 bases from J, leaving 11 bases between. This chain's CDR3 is CAIRDTTATNEKLFF. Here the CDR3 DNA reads TGTGCCATCAGGGACACCACTGCAACTAATGAAAAACTGTTTTTT.

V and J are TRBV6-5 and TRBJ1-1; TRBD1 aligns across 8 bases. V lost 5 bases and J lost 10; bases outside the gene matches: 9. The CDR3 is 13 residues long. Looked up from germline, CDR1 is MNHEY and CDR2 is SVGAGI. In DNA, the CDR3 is TGTGCCAGCAGTGACGGACAGGGCTGGGGAGCTTTCTTT. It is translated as CASSDGQGWGAFF.

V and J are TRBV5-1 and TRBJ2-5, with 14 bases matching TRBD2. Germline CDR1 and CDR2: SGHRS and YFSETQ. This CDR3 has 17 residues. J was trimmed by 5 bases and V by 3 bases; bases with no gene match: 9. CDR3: CASSSRLAGGQGETQYF. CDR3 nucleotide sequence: TGCGCCAGCAGCTCACGACTAGCGGGGGGGCAAGGGGAGACCCAGTACTTC.

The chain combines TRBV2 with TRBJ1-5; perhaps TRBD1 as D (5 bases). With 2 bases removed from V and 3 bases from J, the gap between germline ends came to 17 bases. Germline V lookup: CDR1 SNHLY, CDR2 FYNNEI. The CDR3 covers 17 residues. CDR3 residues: CASSEYGAGMTNQPQHF. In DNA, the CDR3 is TGTGCCAGCAGTGAATATGGGGCAGGGATGACCAATCAGCCCCAGCATTTT.

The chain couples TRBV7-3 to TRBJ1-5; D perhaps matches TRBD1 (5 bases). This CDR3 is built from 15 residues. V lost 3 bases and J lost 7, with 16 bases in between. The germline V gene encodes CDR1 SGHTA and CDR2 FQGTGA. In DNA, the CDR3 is TGTGCCAGCAGCTTCCCGGGGGTTTCACGGCAGCCCCAGCATTTT. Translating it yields CASSFPGVSRQPQHF. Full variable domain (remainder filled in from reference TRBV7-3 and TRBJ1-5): GAGVSQTPSNKVTEKGKYVELRCDPISGHTALYWYRQSLGQGPEFLIYFQGTGAADDSGLPNDRFFAVRPEGSVSTLKIQRTERGDSAVYLCASSFPGVSRQPQHFGDGTRLSIL.

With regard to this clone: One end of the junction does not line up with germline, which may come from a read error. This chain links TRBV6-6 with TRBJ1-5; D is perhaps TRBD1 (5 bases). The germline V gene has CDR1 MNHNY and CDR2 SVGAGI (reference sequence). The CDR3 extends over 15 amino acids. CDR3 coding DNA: TGTGCCAGCACCCCCGTTGGGGCTCAGAATCAACCCCAGCATTTT. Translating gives CASTPVGAQNQPQHF.